The 20 T cell receptor beta chains below come from one sample, sequenced in a study of shared clonotypes between healthy human individuals. Produced via immunoSEQ multiplex PCR; TCRdb's table is partial and in-frame only. The sample yields roughly 490,000 clones, about 80% seen once. The specimen was PBMCs. These receptors were collected from a woman aged 40 to 50 in good health. Some clones in this sample may be carry-over from other donors' samples.

V and J are TRBV5-1 and TRBJ2-3; D is unclear. Trimming took off 0 bases at V and 2 bases at J, with 13 bases between the two ends. The CDR3 covers 16 residues. The V gene's germline CDR1 is SGHRS and CDR2 YFSETQ. In DNA form, the CDR3 reads TGCGCCAGCAGCTTGGCCTGGTCTACCGCCACAGATACGCAGTATTTT. Translated: CASSLAWSTATDTQYF.

The J gene is TRBJ1-5, the V gene TRBV29-1; D is possibly TRBD1 (5 bases). Trimming pared 7 bases from V and 0 bases from J, leaving 16 bases between. The CDR3 has 15 amino acids. Germline V gene data show CDR1 as SQVTM and CDR2 as ANQGSEA. This chain's CDR3 is CSASVGGYSNQPQHF. DNA of the CDR3: TGCAGCGCTAGTGTCGGGGGTTATAGCAATCAGCCCCAGCATTTT.

This rearrangement joins TRBV6-6 to TRBJ2-7; TRBD2 matches at 10 bases. Unmatched junction bases numbered 8, after V lost 5 bases and J lost 4 bases. Looked up from germline, CDR1 is MNHNY and CDR2 is SVGAGI (reference sequence). The length of the CDR3 is 15 residues. CDR3 sequence (DNA): TGTGCCAGCAGTGACAAACTAGCGGGGATATACGAGCAGTACTTC. Encoded protein: CASSDKLAGIYEQYF.

This clone was observed a handful of times. The rearrangement links TRBV29-1 to TRBJ1-2; D is unresolved. CDR3 length equals 13 residues. Germline V lookup: CDR1 SQVTM, CDR2 ANQGSEA. V lost 2 bases and J lost 7, with 14 bases in between. The CDR3 protein is CSVEWERDLGYTF. Written as DNA, the CDR3 is TGCAGCGTTGAATGGGAGAGGGATCTTGGCTACACCTTC. The entire variable domain, with the rest obtained from reference TRBV29-1 and TRBJ1-2, is as follows: SAVISQKPSRDICQRGTSLTIQCQVDSQVTMMFWYRQQPGQSLTLIATANQGSEATYESGFVIDKFPISRPNLTFSTLTVSNMSPEDSSIYLCSVEWERDLGYTFGSGTRLTVV.

Comment on this clone: A far larger clone is just one base off, so this is likely a read error. The chain recombines TRBV6-4 with TRBJ2-3; a possible D gene is TRBD2 (6 bases). Trimming stripped 8 bases from V and 2 bases from J, with 14 bases between. This CDR3 is built from 14 residues. Germline loops: CDR1 MRHNA, CDR2 SNTAGT. DNA for the CDR3: TGTGCCAGCGGGGTGGGAGGCTCCACAGATACGCAGTATTTT. Translation gives CASGVGGSTDTQYF.

Points on this clone: A far larger clone is just one base off, so this is likely a read error. The rearrangement joins TRBV7-3 to TRBJ2-7; D gene ambiguous. This CDR3 region has 17 residues. CDR1 is SGHTA and CDR2 is FQGTGA in the germline V gene. V was clipped by 2 bases and J by 2 bases, with 19 bases between them. The DNA for the CDR3 is TGTGCCAGCAGCTTAGGGGTCGGTCTTCATGTCCCCTACGAGCAGTACTTC. This encodes CASSLGVGLHVPYEQYF.

The genes are TRBV4-1 and TRBJ2-7; D possibly corresponds to TRBD2 (5 bases). The length of the CDR3 is 15 residues. V was shortened by 1 base and J by 7 bases, with 17 bases between the two germline ends. The germline V gene has CDR1 MGHRA and CDR2 YSYEKL. The CDR3 spells CASSQVPDLVREQYF. CDR3 nucleotides: TGCGCCAGCAGCCAAGTTCCGGACTTGGTGCGGGAGCAGTACTTC.

CDR3 amino acids: CASTRTGTTGELFF. The CDR3 DNA reads as TGTGCCAGCACCCGGACAGGGACCACCGGGGAGCTGTTTTTT. This rearrangement joins TRBV6-5 to TRBJ2-2, with TRBD1 identical over 8 bases. CDR3 length: 14 residues. V was pared by 7 bases and J by 4 bases, with 5 bases of the junction left unmatched. The germline V gene encodes CDR1 MNHEY and CDR2 SVGAGI.

The gene calls are TRBV4-3 and TRBJ2-1, with TRBD2 matching over 9 bases. The germline CDR1 and CDR2 sequences are LGHNA and YSLEER. This CDR3 is 16 amino acids long. The V segment lost 6 bases and the J segment 2 bases; nucleotides outside the gene matches: 8. CDR3 sequence (DNA): TGCGCCAGCAGTCCGGCCCGACTAGCGGCCTACAATGAGCAGTTCTTC. It translates to CASSPARLAAYNEQFF.

The CDR3 region has the DNA TGCGCCAGCAGCTTGACTTTCCGCACCGGGGAGCTGTTTTTT. This codes for CASSLTFRTGELFF. The chain couples TRBV5-1 to TRBJ2-2, with D hard to call. The germline gives CDR1 SGHRS, CDR2 YFSETQ. The CDR3 has 14 residues. V lost 1 base and J 4 bases, leaving 8 bases between the germline ends.

The chain couples TRBV2 to TRBJ1-3; D is perhaps TRBD1 (5 bases). This CDR3 has 15 residues. Trimming shortened V by 4 bases and J by 0 bases, and 10 bases separated the two germline ends. Germline values: CDR1 SNHLY, CDR2 FYNNEI. The CDR3 here is CASSGRGSSGNTIYF. CDR3 in DNA: TGTGCCAGCAGTGGTAGGGGCAGCTCTGGAAACACCATATATTTT.

The rearrangement joins TRBV5-5 to TRBJ1-5; D might be TRBD1 (6 bases). The V and J ends lost 1 base and 1 base respectively, with 21 bases between them. CDR3 length: 19 amino acids. CDR1 is SGHKS and CDR2 is YYEKEE in the germline V gene (reference sequence). The CDR3 loop reads CASSLSGAAGFLSNQPQHF. Written as DNA, the CDR3 is TGTGCCAGCAGCTTGTCGGGGGCAGCAGGCTTTCTGAGCAATCAGCCCCAGCATTTT.

This chain's CDR3 is CASSPREGSEGDTQYF. CDR3 DNA sequence: TGTGCCAGCAGCCCACGTGAGGGGAGTGAGGGGGATACGCAGTATTTT. The J gene is TRBJ2-3, the V gene TRBV9; D is tentatively TRBD1 or TRBD2 (5 bases each). Germline assignment: CDR1 SGDLS and CDR2 YYNGEE. This CDR3 contains 16 residues. Between the trimmed V and J ends, which lost 4 bases and 6 bases, there was a span of 21 bases.

By share, this clone ranks as medium-sized (0.01 to 0.1%). Additional DNA sequences in this sample encode the identical CDR3. The chain couples TRBV27 to TRBJ2-4; 9 bases align to TRBD1. The CDR3 runs to 17 residues. CDR1 and CDR2 from the germline V gene are MNHEY and SMNVEV (reference sequence). The trim removed 5 bases at V and 3 bases at J, leaving 11 bases unmatched. The DNA for the CDR3 is TGTGCCAGCAGTCCCCGGGACAGGGAGGTCGTCAAAAACATTCAGTACTTC. Translating gives CASSPRDREVVKNIQYF.

This chain connects TRBV10-2 to TRBJ2-3; 8 nucleotides agree with TRBD2. V shed 7 bases and J 5 bases; nucleotides not matched to a gene: 11. The CDR3 sequence is 15 residues long. Germline CDR1 reads WSHSY; CDR2 reads SAAADI. CDR3 nucleotide sequence: TGCGCCAGCACCTCTCGTGGCGGGAGGAGAGATACGCAGTATTTT. Its protein is CASTSRGGRRDTQYF.

The genes are TRBV30 and TRBJ1-3; maybe TRBD1 (6 bases). The germline V gene encodes CDR1 GTSNPN and CDR2 SVGIG (reference sequence). Trimming pared 5 bases from V and 0 bases from J, leaving 8 bases between. The CDR3 extends over 13 amino acids. CDR3 nucleotide sequence: TGTGCCTGGGGCAGGGGCTCTGGAAACACCATATATTTT. Translation gives CAWGRGSGNTIYF.

A remark on this clone: This may be a read error: a much more frequent sequence differs by one nucleotide. The gene calls are TRBV4-1 and TRBJ2-7, with 9 bases matching TRBD1. Germline-derived CDR1 and CDR2 are MGHRA and YSYEKL. CDR3 length: 16 amino acids. CDR3 bases: TGCGCCGGCAGCCAAGAATGGGGGGACAGGGACTACGAGCAGTACTTC. This codes for CAGSQEWGDRDYEQYF.

The chain couples TRBV5-1 to TRBJ2-3, with TRBD2 matching over 14 bases. The CDR3 consists of 16 residues. CDR1 and CDR2 (germline): SGHRS, YFSETQ. The J segment lost 3 bases and the V segment lost 4 bases, leaving 4 bases of the junction unmatched. The CDR3 reads CASSGGTSGSTDTQYF. CDR3 in DNA: TGCGCCAGCAGCGGGGGGACTAGCGGGAGTACAGATACGCAGTATTTT. Together with reference TRBV5-1 and TRBJ2-3, the CDR3 gives the full variable domain: KAGVTQTPRYLIKTRGQQVTLSCSPISGHRSVSWYQQTPGQGLQFLFEYFSETQRNKGNFPGRFSGRQFSNSRSEMNVSTLELGDSALYLCASSGGTSGSTDTQYFGPGTRLTVL.

The V and J genes are TRBV4-1 and TRBJ1-1; no clear D gene. V shed 4 bases and J shed 1 base, with 13 bases lying between them. The length of the CDR3 is 15 residues. Germline V gene data show CDR1 as MGHRA and CDR2 as YSYEKL. CDR3 amino acids: CASSLPLEGNTEAFF. The DNA for the CDR3 is TGCGCCAGCAGCCTCCCCCTCGAGGGGAACACTGAAGCTTTCTTT.

This clone was observed once. The chain joins TRBV5-1 to TRBJ2-7; D possibly matches TRBD1 or TRBD2 (5 bases each). Per germline, CDR1 SGHRS and CDR2 YFSETQ. The CDR3 extends over 16 amino acids. V was pared by 0 bases and J by 2 bases, with 15 bases between. In DNA form, the CDR3 reads TGCGCCAGCAGCTTGGCAACCGGGACGATCCCCTACGAGCAGTACTTC. It specifies CASSLATGTIPYEQYF.